A selection of T cell receptor beta chains follows, all from one sample in a study of CD8 T cells in ankylosing spondylitis. TCRdb re-called the 5' RACE reads through MiXCR, storing one row per CDR3 protein. The table has more than 400,000 distinct CDR3 sequences, approximately 5% seen once. Sequences were obtained from blood, either unsorted or a sorted T cell fraction (not recorded which). The source is a male donor with ankylosing spondylitis. The CDR3 runs from the conserved cysteine through the conserved F or W. A D gene is named only where the DNA matches it firmly. The size of a clone is reported for some rows only, either as once, few or many, or as a class for expanded clones.

j_call v_call clone_size d_call cdr3_nt cdr3_aa
TRBJ2-5 TRBV20-1 many . TGCAGTGCTGCCCACGGGTGGGAGACCCAGTACTTC CSAAHGWETQYF
TRBJ2-3 TRBV29-1 many TRBD2 TGCAGCGCTGGCGGGAGTAACACAGATACGCAGTATTTT CSAGGSNTDTQYF
TRBJ2-7 TRBV7-9 many . TGTGCCAGCGTTGGACAAACCTACGAGCAGTACTTC CASVGQTYEQYF
TRBJ2-7 TRBV6-2/TRBV6-3 . TRBD2 TGTGCCAGCACCTTACGGTTCACCGGGACTACCTACGAGCAGTACTTC CASTLRFTGTTYEQYF
TRBJ1-1 TRBV28 many TRBD1 TGTGCCAGCGTTGCGGGACAGGGTGGTGAAGCTTTCTTT CASVAGQGGEAFF
TRBJ2-7 TRBV27 . . TGTGCCAGCAGTTTAAACAGGGTCCCTTTCTACGAGCAGTACTTC CASSLNRVPFYEQYF
TRBJ2-1 TRBV5-1 many TRBD1 TGCGCCAGCAGCTTAGGACAGGGGTACAATGAGCAGTTCTTC CASSLGQGYNEQFF
TRBJ2-1 TRBV4-3 many TRBD2 TGCGCCAGCAGCTGGACTAGCGGGACAAATGAGCAGTTCTTC CASSWTSGTNEQFF
TRBJ1-4 TRBV12-3/TRBV12-4 . . TGTGCCAGCAGTTGGGTCCGGCATAGTGAAAAACTGTTTTTT CASSWVRHSEKLFF
TRBJ1-2 TRBV20-1 many TRBD1 TGCAGTGCTGCCTCGGGGACAGCGGGCTACACCTTC CSAASGTAGYTF
TRBJ1-6 TRBV20-1 many . TGCAGTGCTAGGAGGGTTAATTCACCCCTCCACTTT CSARRVNSPLHF
TRBJ2-7 TRBV30 many TRBD1 TGTGCCTGGAGTTACAGGGGGTCCTCTAGCGAGCAGTACTTC CAWSYRGSSSEQYF
TRBJ1-5 TRBV10-3 many . TGTGCCATCAGTATAGGCGGGGGGAATCAGCCCCAGCATTTT CAISIGGGNQPQHF
TRBJ1-2 TRBV28 many . TGTGCCAGCAGCAGGTCTCAGGATGGCTACACCTTC CASSRSQDGYTF